This TCR beta chain comes out of a study of T-cell reconstitution after alpha-beta-depleted transplantation in children. The CDR3 runs to 14 residues. Trimming removed 0 bases from V and 4 bases from J, with 10 bases in between. The germline gives CDR1 SGHRS, CDR2 YFSETQ. During its preparation, the TCRbeta library received unique molecular identifiers. Each CDR3 protein gets one entry after TCRdb re-called the PCR reads with MiXCR. The table includes about 500,000 distinct CDR3 sequences, around a third detected once. This receptor was identified in a human donor who donated a stem cell graft to a child with aplastic anemia. Source: PBMCs from the stem cell graft donor, taken from the stem cell graft. The V call is TRBV5-1, the J call TRBJ1-2; tentative D call: TRBD1 (6 bases). For the CDR3, the DNA is TGCGCCAGCAGCTTGGAACGGGACATCTATGGCTACACCTTC. Translation: CASSLERDIYGYTF.